A single sample is the source of the 15 T cell receptor beta chains below, sequenced in a study of tissue T cells after allogeneic stem cell transplantation. TCRdb's copy holds only in-frame clones and misses some; the assay was immunoSEQ multiplex PCR. Here the sample spans roughly 4,000 clones, about half being singletons. The time point: mouse harvest day 14 after allogeneic transplant. Mouse grafts combined 10^7 T-cell-depleted bone marrow cells with 10^6 splenic CD5+ T cells. The material sequenced was gut tissue. These receptors all stem from a female BALB/c mouse given C57BL/6 T cells with graft-versus-host disease after an allogeneic hematopoietic cell transplant.

This clone has just a few counts. All gene names here are mouse names. The CDR3 end is not reached by the read, which stops 1 residue before it; the germline J gene fills it in. This rearrangement joins TRBV26 to TRBJ1-4; no reliable D call. V gave up 2 bases and J gave up 0 bases, with 4 bases separating them. CDR3 size: 14 residues. The V gene's germline CDR1 is KGHPV and CDR2 FQNQEV (reference sequence). CDR3 DNA, as far as it was read: TGTGCCAGCAGTCTGACCATTTCCAACGAAAGATTATTT. It codes for CASSLTISNERLF. The complete CDR3 reads CASSLTISNERLFF.

Note on this clone: Here the gene names and germline are mouse. With the read ending 1 residue before the CDR3 end, the germline J gene is used to fill in that end. The rearrangement joins TRBV16 to TRBJ2-2; tentatively, D is TRBD1 (5 bases). V lost 2 bases to trimming and J lost 0 bases, with 7 bases between them. The germline V gene has CDR1 SGHSA and CDR2 FRNQAP. This CDR3 has 15 residues. The DNA read from the CDR3 is TGTGCAAGCAGCTTACAGGGAACAAACACCGGGCAGCTCTAC. Its translation: CASSLQGTNTGQLY. From start to end, the CDR3 is CASSLQGTNTGQLYF.

Comment on this clone: The genes are named according to mouse. The CDR3 is cut off 1 residue early in the read; its end comes from the germline J gene. The chain couples TRBV3 to TRBJ2-3, with 8 bases lining up with TRBD2. The CDR3 consists of 16 residues. V shed 4 bases, J shed 0 bases, and the junction held 6 bases outside the gene matches. Germline CDR1 reads SNHLY; CDR2 reads FYNGKV (reference sequence). CDR3 in amino acids: CASSSRLGSSAETLYF. CDR3 DNA (partial): TGTGCCAGCAGCTCGCGACTGGGGTCTAGTGCAGAAACGCTGTAT.

There are a few counts of this clone. Mouse names are used for the genes. The sequence runs out 1 residue before the end of the CDR3; the remainder is reconstructed from the germline J gene. The V gene is TRBV1, the J gene TRBJ1-5; no clear D gene. V dropped 0 bases and J dropped 0 bases, with 6 bases sitting between them. Germline-derived CDR1 and CDR2 are NSQYPW and LRSPGD (reference sequence). The CDR3 consists of 15 residues. The CDR3: CTCSADPGNNQAPLF. Incomplete CDR3 DNA: TGCACCTGCAGTGCAGATCCGGGTAACAACCAGGCTCCGCTT.

There are a few counts of this clone. Germline and genes: mouse. The CDR3 extends 1 residue past the end of the read, so its final part is completed from the germline J gene. V usage is TRBV19 and J usage is TRBJ2-2, with D possibly matching TRBD2 (6 bases). CDR3 length: 12 amino acids. Germline loops: CDR1 FNHDT, CDR2 SITEND (reference sequence). Deletions cut 4 bases from V and 10 bases from J, with 11 bases between. CDR3 loop: CASSRGVPQLYF. The CDR3 DNA, read in part, is TGTGCCAGCAGTCGGGGGGTCCCGCAGCTCTAC.

A note on this clone: Here the gene names and germline are mouse. The read terminates 1 residue ahead of where the CDR3 ends, so the germline J gene completes it. The J gene is TRBJ1-1, the V gene TRBV13-1, with 8 bases that match TRBD1. From germline, CDR1 is NSHNY and CDR2 SYGAGN. The CDR3 length is 15 residues. Trimming cost V 0 bases and J 1 base; bases outside gene matches: 2. CDR3 DNA, as far as it was read: TGTGCCAGCAGTGATGCTGGACAGGGGAACACAGAAGTCTTC. It codes for CASSDAGQGNTEVF. The CDR3 as a whole reads CASSDAGQGNTEVFF.

Only one count was recorded for this clone. Gene names are the mouse ones. The read gets to within 1 residue of the CDR3 end, and the germline J gene fills in the rest. This chain joins TRBV26 and TRBJ2-3; 9 bases agree with TRBD1. The V segment lost 5 bases and the J segment 8 bases; nucleotides outside the gene matches: 8. The CDR3 spans 14 residues. Germline V gene lookup returns CDR1 KGHPV and CDR2 FQNQEV (reference sequence). CDR3 DNA, as far as it was read: TGTGCCAGCAGTTCCGGGACAGGGAGAGGAACGCTGTAT. The encoded protein is CASSSGTGRGTLY. The entire CDR3 reads CASSSGTGRGTLYF.

For this clone: Genes here carry mouse names. The sequence runs out 1 residue before the end of the CDR3; the remainder is reconstructed from the germline J gene. This sequence joins TRBV19 and TRBJ2-7, with 12 positions matching TRBD2. Germline V gene lookup returns CDR1 FNHDT and CDR2 SITEND (reference sequence). The V segment lost 5 bases and the J segment 6 bases; nucleotides outside the gene matches: 6. This CDR3 is built from 14 residues. The covered CDR3 bases are TGTGCCAGCAGCTACGACTGGGGGGGCTTTGAACAGTAC. Translating gives CASSYDWGGFEQY. The whole CDR3 sequence reads CASSYDWGGFEQYF.

This clone showed up just a few times. The genes and germline here are from mouse. The sequenced fragment ends 1 residue before the CDR3 boundary, so the rest is inferred from the germline J gene. The genes are TRBV13-3 and TRBJ2-4, with 9 bases identical to TRBD2. Germline V gene lookup returns CDR1 NNHDY and CDR2 SYVADS. The CDR3 has 16 amino acids. J gave up 0 bases and V 5 bases, and 7 bases lay outside the gene matches. This chain's CDR3 is CASSSGTGFSQNTLYF. The sequenced CDR3 bases are TGTGCCAGCAGCTCCGGGACTGGGTTTAGTCAAAACACCTTGTAC. Full variable domain (missing parts from reference TRBV13-3 and TRBJ2-4): EAAVTQSPRSKVAVTGGKVTLSCHQTNNHDYMYWYRQDTGHGLRLIHYSYVADSTEKGDIPDGYKASRPSQENFSLILELASLSQTAVYFCASSSGTGFSQNTLYFGAGTRLSVL.

Only a few counts were recorded for this clone. Gene names are the mouse ones. The DNA ends 1 residue before the CDR3 does, and the rest of the CDR3 is filled in from the germline J gene. This sequence joins TRBV26 and TRBJ1-4; no firm D call. The V gene lost 2 bases and the J gene lost 6 bases, with 4 bases spanning the gap. The CDR3 has 12 amino acids. Germline-derived CDR1 and CDR2 are KGHPV and FQNQEV (reference sequence). The sequenced CDR3 bases are TGTGCCAGCAGTCTGGGGGACGAAAGATTATTT. It specifies CASSLGDERLF. The entire CDR3 reads CASSLGDERLFF.

With respect to this clone: Mouse gene names apply. Read coverage stops 1 residue before the CDR3 terminus; the germline J gene supplies the remainder. The chain couples TRBV3 to TRBJ1-3, with 7 bases lining up with TRBD1. Per germline, CDR1 SNHLY and CDR2 FYNGKV (reference sequence). The CDR3 extends over 14 amino acids. The junction had 1 base not matched to a gene; V was cut back by 2 bases and J by 3 bases. CDR3 residues: CASSLNRGGNTLYF. The sequenced CDR3 bases are TGTGCCAGCAGCTTAAACAGGGGTGGAAATACGCTCTAT.

With regard to this clone: Gene names and germline match the mouse. The read finishes 1 residue shy of the CDR3 end, and the germline J gene is used to complete it. The V gene is TRBV26, the J gene TRBJ1-1; D gene uncertain. The CDR3 loop spans 15 amino acids. Per the germline V gene, CDR1 is KGHPV and CDR2 is FQNQEV (reference sequence). V lost 2 bases and J lost 0, with 10 bases in between. The part of the CDR3 DNA that was read is TGTGCCAGCAGTCTGGTTTTCAATGCAAACACAGAAGTCTTC. Translated, it gives CASSLVFNANTEVF. The full CDR3 protein is CASSLVFNANTEVFF.

As concerns this clone: Genes and germline are mouse. The CDR3 extends 1 residue past the end of the read, so its final part is completed from the germline J gene. V and J are TRBV13-1 and TRBJ2-5, with 9 bases that match TRBD2. Germline loops: CDR1 NSHNY, CDR2 SYGAGN. The trim removed 2 bases at V and 4 bases at J, leaving 5 bases unmatched. The CDR3 covers 15 residues. The CDR3 DNA, read in part, is TGTGCCAGCAGTGACCCAAGACTGGGGGAAGACACCCAGTAC. Translation gives CASSDPRLGEDTQY. The full CDR3 protein reads CASSDPRLGEDTQYF.

There are a few counts of this clone. The genes and germline here are from mouse. The CDR3 end falls 1 residue outside the read, so it is completed with the germline J gene. The V gene is TRBV26, the J gene TRBJ1-4, with 12 bases matching TRBD1. Per the germline V gene, CDR1 is KGHPV and CDR2 is FQNQEV (reference sequence). V gave up 4 bases and J gave up 3 bases; unmatched junction bases: 3. The CDR3 runs to 16 residues. Incomplete CDR3 DNA: TGTGCCAGCAGTCGGGGGACAGGGGGCGCCAACGAAAGATTATTT. It is translated as CASSRGTGGANERLF. The entire CDR3 reads CASSRGTGGANERLFF.

By proportion, this clone is medium-sized. Germline and genes: mouse. The sequence runs out 1 residue before the end of the CDR3; the remainder is reconstructed from the germline J gene. The chain combines TRBV1 with TRBJ1-3; no definite D call. Trimming stripped 2 bases from V and 1 base from J, with 6 bases between. From germline, CDR1 is NSQYPW and CDR2 LRSPGD (reference sequence). The CDR3 totals 14 residues. Here the CDR3 reads CTCSAYTSGNTLYF. The part of the CDR3 DNA that was read is TGCACCTGCAGTGCATACACGTCTGGAAATACGCTCTAT.